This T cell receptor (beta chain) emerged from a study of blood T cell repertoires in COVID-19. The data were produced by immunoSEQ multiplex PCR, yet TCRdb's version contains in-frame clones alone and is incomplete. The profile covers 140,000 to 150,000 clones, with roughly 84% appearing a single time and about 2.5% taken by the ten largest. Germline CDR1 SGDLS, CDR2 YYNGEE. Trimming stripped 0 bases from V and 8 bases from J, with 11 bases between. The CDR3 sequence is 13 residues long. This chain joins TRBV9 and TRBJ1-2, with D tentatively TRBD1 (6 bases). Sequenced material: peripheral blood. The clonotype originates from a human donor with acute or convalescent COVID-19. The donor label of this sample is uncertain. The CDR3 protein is CASSVGYGTGYTF. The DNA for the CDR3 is TGTGCCAGCAGCGTAGGGTATGGGACAGGCTACACCTTC.